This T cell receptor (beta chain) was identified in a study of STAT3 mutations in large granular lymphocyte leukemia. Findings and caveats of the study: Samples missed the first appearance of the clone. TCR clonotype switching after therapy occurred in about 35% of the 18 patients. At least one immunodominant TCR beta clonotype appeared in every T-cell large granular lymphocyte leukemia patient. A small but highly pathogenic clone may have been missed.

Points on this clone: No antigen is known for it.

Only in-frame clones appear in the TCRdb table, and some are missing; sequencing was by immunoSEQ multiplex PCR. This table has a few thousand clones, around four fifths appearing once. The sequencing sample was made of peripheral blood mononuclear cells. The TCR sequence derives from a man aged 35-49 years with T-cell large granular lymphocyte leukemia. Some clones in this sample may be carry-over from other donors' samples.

The CDR3 loop is CASSLSAINYGYTF. The CDR3 DNA reads TGTGCCAGCAGTTTATCAGCGATAAACTATGGCTACACCTTC. The chain combines TRBV27 with TRBJ1-2, with D unclear. Germline CDR1 and CDR2: MNHEY and SMNVEV (reference sequence). CDR3 size: 14 residues. Between the trimmed V and J ends, which lost 0 bases and 2 bases, there was a span of 7 bases.